This TCR beta chain was identified during a study of shared clonotypes between healthy human individuals. General observations from the study: All-four-donor shared clonotypes had higher generation probabilities than non-shared clonotypes did.

Per germline, CDR1 SGHDT and CDR2 YYEEEE. The CDR3 is 13 amino acids. V lost 4 bases to trimming and J lost 9 bases, with 16 bases between them. Naive CD8 populations comprised CD45RO-negative cells positively selected for CCR7, excluding terminally differentiated effector memory CD45RA+ cells. Method: immunoSEQ multiplex PCR; TCRdb's copy keeps in-frame clones and lacks some. Seen here are around 2.1 million clones, roughly 91% observed once, and the top ten hold more than 1.5%. In the case of this clone: The antigen is not known.

The V gene is TRBV5-6, the J gene TRBJ2-5, with D possibly called TRBD1 or TRBD2 (5 bases each). The sequenced material came from naive CD8+ T cells from PBMCs. This TCR derives from a man younger than 35 in good health. Some clones in this sample may be carry-over from other donors' samples. CDR3 DNA sequence: TGTGCCAGCAGCATAGGGACCAACGGGGCCCAGTACTTC. Its protein product is CASSIGTNGAQYF. The whole variable domain, remainder taken from reference TRBV5-6 and TRBJ2-5, is DAGVTQSPTHLIKTRGQQVTLRCSPKSGHDTVSWYQQALGQGPQFIFQYYEEEERQRGNFPDRFSGHQFPNYSSELNVNALLLGDSALYLCASSIGTNGAQYFGPGTRLLVL.